This entry lists 12 T cell receptor beta chains sequenced from one sample in a study of blood T cell repertoires in COVID-19. Assay: immunoSEQ multiplex PCR; the TCRdb copy retains only in-frame clones and omits some. The data contain approximately 150,000 clones, around nine tenths of them singletons. Sequences were obtained from peripheral blood. The receptors here all came from a man between 45 and 60 years old with active or convalescent COVID-19.

This chain uses TRBV24-1 with TRBJ2-5, with D possibly matching TRBD2 (6 bases). The CDR3 extends over 17 amino acids. Trimming shortened V by 9 bases and J by 2 bases, and 24 bases separated the two germline ends. CDR1 and CDR2 from the germline V gene are KGHDR and SFDVKD. CDR3 loop: CATAGSSRRTGQETQYF. Written as DNA, the CDR3 is TGTGCCACCGCGGGGAGTTCGCGGCGGACGGGGCAAGAGACCCAGTACTTC.

This clone is a singleton in its sample. The chain links TRBV25-1 to TRBJ2-5; no clear D gene. The CDR3 totals 11 residues. CDR1 MGHDK and CDR2 SYGVNS come from the germline V gene. V shed 3 bases and J shed 5 bases, with 4 bases lying between them. The CDR3 region has the DNA TGTGCCAGCAGTGAGTCGGAGACCCAGTACTTC. The encoded protein is CASSESETQYF.

The V and J genes are TRBV6-4 and TRBJ2-3; the match to TRBD2 covers 9 bases. Germline V gene data show CDR1 as MRHNA and CDR2 as SNTAGT. The ends lost 2 bases at V and 5 bases at J; junction bases unmatched: 5. The CDR3 contains 15 residues. In DNA, the CDR3 is TGTGCCAGCAGTGACGCGGCGGGGGGGCTAGATACGCAGTATTTT. This codes for CASSDAAGGLDTQYF.

The chain recombines TRBV24-1 with TRBJ2-2; D call uncertain. Germline V gives CDR1 KGHDR, CDR2 SFDVKD. V lost 1 base and J lost 3, with 8 bases in between. The CDR3 has 15 residues. The CDR3 DNA follows: TGTGCCACCAGTGATTTTGCCACGGACACCGGGGAGCTGTTTTTT. This codes for CATSDFATDTGELFF.

This chain joins TRBV29-1 and TRBJ1-2; D remains unclear. This CDR3 spans 14 amino acids. The V gene's germline CDR1 is SQVTM and CDR2 ANQGSEA. V was clipped by 3 bases and J by 0 bases, with 11 bases between them. The CDR3 DNA is TGCAGCGTTGATACCAGCGGATCTAACTATGGCTACACCTTC. Its protein is CSVDTSGSNYGYTF.

V and J are TRBV19 and TRBJ1-5; TRBD1 aligns across 7 bases. The ends lost 5 bases at V and 3 bases at J; junction bases unmatched: 7. CDR3 length: 15 amino acids. Per the germline V gene, CDR1 is LNHDA and CDR2 is SQIVND (reference sequence). The CDR3 nucleotides read TGTGCCAGTAGTCTCAGACAGGGAGACAATCAGCCCCAGCATTTT. This sequence encodes CASSLRQGDNQPQHF.

This clone showed up just a few times. The chain employs TRBV18 and TRBJ2-7, with TRBD1 identical over 7 bases. Germline V gives CDR1 KGHSH, CDR2 LQKENI. CDR3 size: 15 residues. With V trimmed by 3 bases and J by 0 bases, 5 bases remained unmatched. This chain's CDR3 is CASSPEQGSSYEQYF. The CDR3 DNA follows: TGTGCCAGCTCACCGGAACAGGGGAGCTCCTACGAGCAGTACTTC.

V is TRBV4-3 and J is TRBJ1-2; unclear D gene. The V gene's germline CDR1 is LGHNA and CDR2 YSLEER. Deletions cut 4 bases from V and 3 bases from J, with 15 bases between. CDR3 length equals 15 residues. DNA of the CDR3: TGCGCCAGCAGCCCGGGCCAGGAGCGGGACTATGGCTACACCTTC. Protein: CASSPGQERDYGYTF.

The genes are TRBV30 and TRBJ2-7; 8 positions agree with TRBD1. Germline CDR1 is GTSNPN and CDR2 is SVGIG (reference sequence). There are 14 residues in the CDR3. The J segment lost 0 bases and the V segment lost 7 bases, leaving 8 bases of the junction unmatched. The CDR3 nucleotides read TGTGCCTTCTACCGGACAGGGAGCTCCTACGAGCAGTACTTC. Encoded protein: CAFYRTGSSYEQYF.

The genes are TRBV6-5 and TRBJ1-3; TRBD1 is a possible D gene (5 bases). V was clipped by 2 bases and J by 0 bases, with 8 bases between them. CDR3 size: 15 residues. Per the germline V gene, CDR1 is MNHEY and CDR2 is SVGAGI. CDR3 sequence reads: CASSYRGHSGNTIYF. In DNA form, the CDR3 reads TGTGCCAGCAGTTACAGAGGACACTCTGGAAACACCATATATTTT.

This clone occurred once. This chain joins TRBV7-9 and TRBJ2-1; 7 nucleotides agree with TRBD2. The germline V gene encodes CDR1 SEHNR and CDR2 FQNEAQ (reference sequence). Losses at the gene ends were 8 bases for V and 8 bases for J; bases not matched to a gene: 6. The CDR3 is 12 residues long. CDR3 nucleotide sequence: TGTGCCAGCGGCGGGGGAATCGATGAGCAGTTCTTC. Translating gives CASGGGIDEQFF.

The chain uses TRBV4-1 and TRBJ1-2; D not certain. The CDR3 has 15 amino acids. Germline assignment: CDR1 MGHRA and CDR2 YSYEKL. Trimming stripped 0 bases from V and 7 bases from J, with 15 bases between. As DNA, the CDR3 is TGCGCCAGCAGCCAAGATCAAGGGAGGGTTGGTGGCTACACCTTC. This translates into CASSQDQGRVGGYTF.